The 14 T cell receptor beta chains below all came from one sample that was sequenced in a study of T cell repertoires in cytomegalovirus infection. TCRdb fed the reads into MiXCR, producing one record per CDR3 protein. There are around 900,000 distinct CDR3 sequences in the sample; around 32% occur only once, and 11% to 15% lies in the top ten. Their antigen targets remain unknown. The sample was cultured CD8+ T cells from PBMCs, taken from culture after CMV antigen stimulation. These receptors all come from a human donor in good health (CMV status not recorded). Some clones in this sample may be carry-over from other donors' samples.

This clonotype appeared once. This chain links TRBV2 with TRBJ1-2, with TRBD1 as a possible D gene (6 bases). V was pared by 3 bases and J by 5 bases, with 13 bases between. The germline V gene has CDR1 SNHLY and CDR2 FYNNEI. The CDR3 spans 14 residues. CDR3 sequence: CASSEVRGRYGYTF. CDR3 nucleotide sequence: TGTGCCAGCAGTGAGGTCAGGGGTAGATATGGCTACACCTTC.

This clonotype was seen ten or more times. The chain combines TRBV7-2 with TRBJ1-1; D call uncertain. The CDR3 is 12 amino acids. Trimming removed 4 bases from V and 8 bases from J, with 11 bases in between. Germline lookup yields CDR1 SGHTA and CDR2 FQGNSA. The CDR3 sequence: CASSSKLGEAFF. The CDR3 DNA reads TGTGCCAGCAGCTCTAAGTTAGGGGAAGCTTTCTTT.

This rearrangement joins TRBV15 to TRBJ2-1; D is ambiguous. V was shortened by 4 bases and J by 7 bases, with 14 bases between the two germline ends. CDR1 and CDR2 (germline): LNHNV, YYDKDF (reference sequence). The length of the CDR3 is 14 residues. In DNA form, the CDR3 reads TGTGCCACCAGCATACAGTTTGCGAGGAATGAGCAGTTCTTC. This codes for CATSIQFARNEQFF.

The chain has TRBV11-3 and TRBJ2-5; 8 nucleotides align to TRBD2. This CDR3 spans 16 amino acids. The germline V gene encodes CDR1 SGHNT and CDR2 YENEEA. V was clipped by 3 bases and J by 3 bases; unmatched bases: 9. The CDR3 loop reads CASSFNRGGGKETQYF. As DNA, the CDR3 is TGTGCCAGCAGCTTTAACCGGGGCGGGGGGAAAGAGACCCAGTACTTC.

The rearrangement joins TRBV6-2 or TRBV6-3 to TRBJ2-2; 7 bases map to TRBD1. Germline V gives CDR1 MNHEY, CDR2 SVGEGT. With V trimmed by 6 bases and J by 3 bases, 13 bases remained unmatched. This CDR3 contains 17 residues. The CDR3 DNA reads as TGTGCCAGCAGCAAGGGCCCCGGGACAGATTACACCGGGGAGCTGTTTTTT. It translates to CASSKGPGTDYTGELFF.

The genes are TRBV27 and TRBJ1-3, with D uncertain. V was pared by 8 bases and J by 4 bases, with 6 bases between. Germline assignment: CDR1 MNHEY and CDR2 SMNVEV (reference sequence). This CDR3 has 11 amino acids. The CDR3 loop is CASAQGNTIYF. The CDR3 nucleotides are TGTGCCAGCGCACAGGGAAACACCATATATTTT.

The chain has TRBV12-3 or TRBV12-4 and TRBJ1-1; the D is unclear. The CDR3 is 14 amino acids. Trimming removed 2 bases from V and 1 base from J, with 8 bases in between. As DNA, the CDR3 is TGTGCCAGCAGTTTATGGCACCCGAACACTGAAGCTTTCTTT. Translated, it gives CASSLWHPNTEAFF.

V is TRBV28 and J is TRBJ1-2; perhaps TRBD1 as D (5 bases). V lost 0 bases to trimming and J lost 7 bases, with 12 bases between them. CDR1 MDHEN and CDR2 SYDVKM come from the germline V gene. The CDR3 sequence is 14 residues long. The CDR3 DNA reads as TGTGCCAGCAGTTTATGCATCGGGGGTTGTGGCTACACCTTC. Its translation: CASSLCIGGCGYTF.

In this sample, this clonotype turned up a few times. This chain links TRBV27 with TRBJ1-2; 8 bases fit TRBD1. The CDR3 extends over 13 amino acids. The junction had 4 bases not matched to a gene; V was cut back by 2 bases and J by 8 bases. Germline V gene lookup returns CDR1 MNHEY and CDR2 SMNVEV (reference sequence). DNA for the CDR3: TGTGCCAGCAGTTTACAGGGGGCGCTGGGCTACACCTTC. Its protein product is CASSLQGALGYTF.

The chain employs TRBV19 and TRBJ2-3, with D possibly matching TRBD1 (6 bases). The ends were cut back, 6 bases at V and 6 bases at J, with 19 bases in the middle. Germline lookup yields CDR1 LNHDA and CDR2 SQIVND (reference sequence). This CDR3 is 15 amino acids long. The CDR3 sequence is CASSLDRNLGDTQYF. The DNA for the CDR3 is TGTGCCAGTAGCCTCGACAGGAACCTTGGGGATACGCAGTATTTT.

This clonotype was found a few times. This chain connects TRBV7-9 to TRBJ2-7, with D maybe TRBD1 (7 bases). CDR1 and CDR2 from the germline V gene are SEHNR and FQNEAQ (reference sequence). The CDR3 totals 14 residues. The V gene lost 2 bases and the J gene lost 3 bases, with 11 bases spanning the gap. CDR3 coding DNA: TGTGCCAGCAGCTTACAGGGGGGCTTCTACGAGCAGTACGTC. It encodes CASSLQGGFYEQYV.

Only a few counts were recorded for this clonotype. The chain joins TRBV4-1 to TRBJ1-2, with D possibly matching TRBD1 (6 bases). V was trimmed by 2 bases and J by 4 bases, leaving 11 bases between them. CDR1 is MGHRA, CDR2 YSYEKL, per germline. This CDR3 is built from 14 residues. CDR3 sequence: CASSQRGFVYGYTF. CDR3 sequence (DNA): TGCGCCAGCAGCCAAAGGGGGTTCGTCTATGGCTACACCTTC.

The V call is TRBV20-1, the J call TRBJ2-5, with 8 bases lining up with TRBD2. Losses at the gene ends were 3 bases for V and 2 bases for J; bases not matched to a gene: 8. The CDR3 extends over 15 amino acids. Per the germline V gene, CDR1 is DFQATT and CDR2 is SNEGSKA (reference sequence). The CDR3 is CSARVEVAGQETQYF. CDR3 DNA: TGCAGTGCTAGGGTGGAGGTAGCGGGGCAAGAGACCCAGTACTTC.

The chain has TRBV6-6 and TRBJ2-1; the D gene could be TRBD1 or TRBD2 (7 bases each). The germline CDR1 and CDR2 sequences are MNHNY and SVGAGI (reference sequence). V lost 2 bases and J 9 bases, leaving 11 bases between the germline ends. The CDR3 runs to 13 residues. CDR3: CASSYAGGGEQFF. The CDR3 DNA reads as TGTGCCAGCAGTTACGCAGGGGGGGGTGAGCAGTTCTTC.